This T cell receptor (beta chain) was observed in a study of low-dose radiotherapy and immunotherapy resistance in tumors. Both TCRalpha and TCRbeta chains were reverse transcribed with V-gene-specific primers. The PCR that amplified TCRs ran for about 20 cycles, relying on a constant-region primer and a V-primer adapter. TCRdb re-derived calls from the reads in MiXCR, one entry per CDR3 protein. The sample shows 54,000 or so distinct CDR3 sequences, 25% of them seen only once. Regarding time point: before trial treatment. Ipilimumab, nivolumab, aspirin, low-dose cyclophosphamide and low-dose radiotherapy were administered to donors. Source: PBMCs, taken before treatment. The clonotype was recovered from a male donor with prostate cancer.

The CDR3 loop is CASSPQLQGTGNTIYF. DNA of the CDR3: TGTGCCAGCTCACCACAGCTACAGGGGACTGGAAACACCATATATTTT. The gene calls are TRBV18 and TRBJ1-3; 7 bases align to TRBD1. Germline V gene lookup returns CDR1 KGHSH and CDR2 LQKENI. The CDR3 sequence is 16 residues long. The V and J ends lost 1 base and 2 bases, in that order; junction bases with no gene match: 5.